This record concerns one TCR beta chain sequence. The antigen is unknown. This sample also contains other DNA sequences that code for the same CDR3. The donors were all Caucasian adults (living in Nashville, Tennessee). The germline gives CDR1 LNHDA, CDR2 SQIVND (reference sequence). The CDR3 runs 15 residues. Trimming took 3 bases from V and 0 from J, leaving 9 bases between them. This sample was taken from a study of shared clonotypes between healthy human individuals. Study conclusions and caveats: Among non-shared clonotypes, generation probabilities were lower than among those shared by all four donors.

Across several immunoSEQ plates, the genomic DNA of each subset was split evenly. Authors' methods: ImmunoSEQ only sent back junction sequences with no quality scores, so filtering was done differently. TCRdb's table, derived via immunoSEQ multiplex PCR, lists solely in-frame clones and lacks some. V and J calls and clone size are those listed in that table; D and trimming were worked out from the DNA. The sample shows around 1.4 million clones, 98% of them seen only once. This chain joins TRBV19 and TRBJ1-3; D is undetermined. The sequence came from a man between 25 and 39 years old in good health. Sequencing was performed on naive CD4+ T cells sorted from blood. Indicated subset: CD45RA+ positively selected. This CDR3 reads CASSIGGISGNTIYF. CDR3 in DNA: TGTGCCAGTAGTATTGGCGGAATCTCTGGAAACACCATATATTTT. Looking up the rest from reference TRBV19 and TRBJ1-3 gives the full variable domain: DGGITQSPKYLFRKEGQNVTLSCEQNLNHDAMYWYRQDPGQGLRLIYYSQIVNDFQKGDIAEGYSVSREKKESFPLTVTSAQKNPTAFYLCASSIGGISGNTIYFGEGSWLTVV.